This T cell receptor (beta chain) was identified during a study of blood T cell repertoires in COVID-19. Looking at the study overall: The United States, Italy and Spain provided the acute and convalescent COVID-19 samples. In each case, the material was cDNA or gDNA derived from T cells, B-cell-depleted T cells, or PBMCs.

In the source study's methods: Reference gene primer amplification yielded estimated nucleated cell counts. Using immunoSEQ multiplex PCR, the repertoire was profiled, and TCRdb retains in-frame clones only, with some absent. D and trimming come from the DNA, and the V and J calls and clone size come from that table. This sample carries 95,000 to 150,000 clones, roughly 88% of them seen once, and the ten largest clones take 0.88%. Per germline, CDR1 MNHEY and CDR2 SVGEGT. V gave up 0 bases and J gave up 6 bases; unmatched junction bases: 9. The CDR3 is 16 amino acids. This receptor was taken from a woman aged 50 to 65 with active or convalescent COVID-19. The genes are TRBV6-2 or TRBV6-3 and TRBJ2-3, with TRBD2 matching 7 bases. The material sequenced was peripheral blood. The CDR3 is CASSYSNREAWDTQYF. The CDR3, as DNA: TGTGCCAGCAGTTACTCGAACCGGGAGGCCTGGGATACGCAGTATTTT.